This record covers a single T cell receptor (beta chain). Its antigen is unidentified. The data originate from a study of T cell repertoires in aging, cancer and after chemotherapy. The study, taken as a whole, reports: Untreated cancer patients had significantly lower blood TCR diversity than age-matched healthy donors.

Peripheral blood genomic DNA, not sorted cells or RNA, was the template. A mixed TRB-A/B primer pool amplified rearranged TRB by multiplex touch-down PCR. One entry per CDR3 protein results from TCRdb running MiXCR on the multiplex PCR reads. The repertoire holds over 6,500 distinct CDR3 sequences, with approximately 22% as singletons. Sequencing was carried out using blood. The sequence derives from a human donor with a blood cancer.

This CDR3 is CSARDPREYRDNSPLHF. CDR3 nucleotide sequence: TGCAGTGCTAGAGATCCCAGGGAATATAGGGATAATTCACCCCTCCACTTT. The chain links TRBV20-1 to TRBJ1-6; weak D call: TRBD1 (5 bases). From germline, CDR1 is DFQATT and CDR2 SNEGSKA (reference sequence). CDR3 length: 17 residues. V shed 0 bases and J shed 5 bases, with 17 bases lying between them.